These 13 T cell receptor beta chains share one sample of origin, sequenced in a study of beta chain features in type 1 diabetes. General observations from the study: Among patients with Type 1 diabetes, TCRB CDR3s were moderately but significantly shorter in every one of the four CD4+ subsets.

Expressed TCRB transcripts were sequenced after all isolated RNA was converted to cDNA. Measured with immunoSEQ multiplex PCR; TCRdb has only the in-frame clones, and not every one. The table lists some 640,000 clones, more than 13% of them singletons, with 0.035% to 0.045% in the top ten. These receptors lack a known antigen. Sequencing was performed on naive CD4+ T cells from blood. All receptors derive from a man aged 18 to 30 with type 1 diabetes.

A few counts support this clone. The rearrangement joins TRBV21-1 to TRBJ2-5. TRBV21-1 constitutes a pseudogene. The CDR3 contains 12 residues. The CDR3 reads CASSKEKETQYF. DNA of the CDR3: TGTGCCAGCAGCAAAGAAAAAGAGACCCAGTACTTC.

The chain recombines TRBV10-3 with TRBJ2-7; the D gene could be TRBD1 or TRBD2 (6 bases each). CDR1 ENHRY and CDR2 SYGVKD come from the germline V gene. V was clipped by 5 bases and J by 5 bases, with 19 bases between them. This CDR3 has 15 amino acids. CDR3 amino acids: CAISTSGGLRDEQYF. The CDR3 DNA is TGTGCCATCAGTACCTCTGGGGGGCTCAGGGACGAGCAGTACTTC.

This clone came up a few times. This chain links TRBV11-3 with TRBJ2-1, with TRBD2 identical over 13 bases. Germline V CDR1 and CDR2: SGHNT, YENEEA. Trimming took 5 bases from V and 3 from J; bases not matched to a gene: 7. The CDR3 contains 17 residues. DNA for the CDR3: TGTGCCAGCAGCCTACGGACTAGCGGGAGTCTCTACAATGAGCAGTTCTTC. Amino acids: CASSLRTSGSLYNEQFF. The variable domain in full, with the rest retrieved from reference TRBV11-3 and TRBJ2-1, is EAGVVQSPRYKIIEKKQPVAFWCNPISGHNTLYWYLQNLGQGPELLIRYENEEAVDDSQLPKDRFSAERLKGVDSTLKIQPAELGDSAVYLCASSLRTSGSLYNEQFFGPGTRLTVL.

The CDR3 DNA follows: TGTGCCAGCAGTGACAGGCAATACAATGAGCAGTTCTTC. As protein: CASSDRQYNEQFF. V usage is TRBV25-1 and J usage is TRBJ2-1; D gene ambiguous. CDR3 length equals 13 residues. Trimming removed 3 bases from V and 4 bases from J, with 7 bases in between. Germline lookup yields CDR1 MGHDK and CDR2 SYGVNS.

This clone was observed a few times. V and J are TRBV5-6 and TRBJ2-1; 7 positions match TRBD1. The V segment lost 2 bases and the J segment 4 bases; nucleotides outside the gene matches: 3. The V gene's germline CDR1 is SGHDT and CDR2 YYEEEE. This CDR3 has 14 residues. CDR3 sequence: CASSFGDRYNEQFF. In DNA form, the CDR3 reads TGTGCCAGCAGCTTCGGGGACAGATACAATGAGCAGTTCTTC.

The chain links TRBV6-5 to TRBJ2-1; 7 bases are shared with TRBD1. V was pared by 0 bases and J by 8 bases, with 4 bases of the junction left unmatched. The length of the CDR3 is 14 residues. Germline assignment: CDR1 MNHEY and CDR2 SVGAGI. The CDR3 reads CASSYSRGWDEQFF. DNA of the CDR3: TGTGCCAGCAGTTACTCCAGGGGGTGGGATGAGCAGTTCTTC.

The chain is built from TRBV9 and TRBJ1-2, with TRBD1 identical over 11 bases. The CDR3 contains 15 residues. V was pared by 4 bases and J by 1 base, with 3 bases of the junction left unmatched. Germline loops: CDR1 SGDLS, CDR2 YYNGEE. The DNA of the CDR3 is TGTGCCAGCAGCATCGGGACAGGGGGTAACTATGGCTACACCTTC. It yields the protein CASSIGTGGNYGYTF.

Turning to this clone: This sample includes further DNA sequences coding for the same CDR3. The V gene is TRBV5-1, the J gene TRBJ1-5; 7 nucleotides line up with TRBD1. The V segment lost 0 bases and the J segment 5 bases; nucleotides outside the gene matches: 2. Germline V gives CDR1 SGHRS, CDR2 YFSETQ. The CDR3 is 14 amino acids. The CDR3 sequence: CASSLGQGDQPQHF. CDR3 nucleotide sequence: TGCGCCAGCAGCTTGGGACAGGGTGATCAGCCCCAGCATTTT.

The V gene is TRBV6-5, the J gene TRBJ1-6, with D possibly matching TRBD1 (5 bases). This CDR3 contains 16 residues. V lost 0 bases and J lost 8, with 14 bases in between. CDR1 is MNHEY, CDR2 SVGAGI, per germline. The CDR3 bases are TGTGCCAGCAGTTACTCGAGTGGGAGAGGGGATTCACCCCTCCACTTT. Its translation is CASSYSSGRGDSPLHF.

This clone has only a few counts. V and J are TRBV7-2 and TRBJ2-7; 8 bases fit TRBD1. Germline CDR1 SGHTA, CDR2 FQGNSA. V dropped 5 bases and J dropped 2; count of bases not matched to a gene: 5. The CDR3 is 14 residues long. The CDR3 DNA reads as TGTGCCAGCAGCCCCGGACAGGGTCCCTACGAGCAGTACTTC. It specifies CASSPGQGPYEQYF. Full variable domain (outside the CDR3, taken from reference TRBV7-2 and TRBJ2-7): GAGVSQSPSNKVTEKGKDVELRCDPISGHTALYWYRQSLGQGLEFLIYFQGNSAPDKSGLPSDRFSAERTGGSVSTLTIQRTQQEDSAVYLCASSPGQGPYEQYFGPGTRLTVT.

The genes are TRBV28 and TRBJ1-2; D remains unclear. The CDR3 totals 13 residues. Germline V CDR1 and CDR2: MDHEN, SYDVKM. V gave up 6 bases and J gave up 5 bases, with 13 bases separating them. The CDR3 region has the DNA TGTGCCAGCAGCTTCGTGGGTTCGTATGGCTACACCTTC. Translation: CASSFVGSYGYTF.

This clone was seen a handful of times. This rearrangement joins TRBV10-3 to TRBJ1-5, with D unclear. CDR3 length equals 17 residues. CDR1 is ENHRY, CDR2 SYGVKD, per germline. Trimming left V 0 bases short and J 4 bases short, with 16 bases between. The CDR3 DNA sequence: TGTGCCATCAGTGAGTCATCGGCCACTGCGATTAATCAGCCCCAGCATTTT. This sequence encodes CAISESSATAINQPQHF.

Here the CDR3 reads CACLNRQIYNEQFF. The CDR3 DNA reads as TGTGCCTGTCTAAACAGACAAATTTACAATGAGCAGTTCTTC. V gene TRBV30 combines with J gene TRBJ2-1, with no clear D. Germline V gene data show CDR1 as GTSNPN and CDR2 as SVGIG (reference sequence). The length of the CDR3 is 14 residues. Trimming took 6 bases from V and 4 from J, leaving 16 bases between them.